The 9 T cell receptor beta chains below come from one sample, sequenced in a study of cytomegalovirus exposure and HLA in healthy donors. The PCR contained 60 Vbeta and 13 Jbeta primers. Produced via immunoSEQ multiplex PCR; TCRdb's table is partial and in-frame only. The sample lists roughly 110,000 clones; about 81% were seen once. Sequenced: PBMCs. The receptors stem from a male donor in good health and CMV-seropositive.

The CDR3 nucleotides are TGTGCCAGCAGCCTATACGGACAGGGCACAGATACGCAGTATTTT. This translates into CASSLYGQGTDTQYF. This chain uses TRBV14 with TRBJ2-3, with TRBD1 identical over 7 bases. The germline gives CDR1 SGHDN, CDR2 FVKESK. Unmatched junction bases numbered 5, after V lost 4 bases and J lost 1 base. The CDR3 spans 15 residues.

The chain links TRBV5-6 to TRBJ2-7; D is perhaps TRBD2 (6 bases). Trimming pared 0 bases from V and 2 bases from J, leaving 9 bases between. The CDR3 runs to 14 residues. CDR1 and CDR2 from the germline V gene are SGHDT and YYEEEE. CDR3 loop: CASSLAGSTYEQYF. The DNA of the CDR3 is TGTGCCAGCAGCTTGGCCGGGAGTACCTACGAGCAGTACTTC. The whole variable domain, filled in from reference TRBV5-6 and TRBJ2-7, reads DAGVTQSPTHLIKTRGQQVTLRCSPKSGHDTVSWYQQALGQGPQFIFQYYEEEERQRGNFPDRFSGHQFPNYSSELNVNALLLGDSALYLCASSLAGSTYEQYFGPGTRLTVT.

This chain links TRBV28 with TRBJ1-1, with TRBD1 identical over 7 bases. CDR1 and CDR2 (germline): MDHEN, SYDVKM. This CDR3 comprises 15 residues. Trimming took 5 bases from V and 4 from J; bases not matched to a gene: 10. The CDR3 sequence is CASSLITGVSTEAFF. The DNA of the CDR3 is TGTGCCAGCAGTCTTATTACAGGGGTTTCCACTGAAGCTTTCTTT.

V usage is TRBV5-4 and J usage is TRBJ1-1; D gene ambiguous. V was trimmed by 6 bases and J by 10 bases, leaving 16 bases between them. The V gene's germline CDR1 is SGHNT and CDR2 YYREEE (reference sequence). The CDR3 covers 12 residues. The CDR3 sequence: CASTLPGGGAFF. CDR3 sequence (DNA): TGTGCCAGCACCCTCCCGGGAGGTGGAGCTTTCTTT.

The V call is TRBV29-1, the J call TRBJ1-1; the D is unclear. Germline values: CDR1 SQVTM, CDR2 ANQGSEA. V dropped 4 bases and J dropped 0 bases, with 12 bases sitting between them. This CDR3 is 14 amino acids long. The CDR3 loop is CSVVGPLLNTEAFF. CDR3 bases: TGCAGCGTTGTTGGCCCTTTACTGAACACTGAAGCTTTCTTT.

On this clone: Germline and junction disagree at one end, which may indicate a read error. V usage is TRBV7-3 and J usage is TRBJ2-2; a weak D match, TRBD2 (5 bases). CDR1 and CDR2 from the germline V gene are SGHTA and FQGTGA. This CDR3 comprises 15 residues. CDR3 loop: CSSSRTREDTGELFF. CDR3 DNA sequence: TGTTCCAGCAGCCGGACCCGGGAAGACACCGGGGAGCTGTTTTTT.

The genes are TRBV28 and TRBJ2-1; a possible D gene is TRBD2 (5 bases). Trimming took 6 bases from V and 7 from J, leaving 16 bases between them. The CDR3 sequence is 14 residues long. Germline lookup yields CDR1 MDHEN and CDR2 SYDVKM. This chain's CDR3 is CASRLGLPGNEQFF. CDR3 in DNA: TGTGCCAGCAGACTAGGACTCCCGGGGAATGAGCAGTTCTTC.

The gene calls are TRBV13 and TRBJ1-1; D may be TRBD1 (6 bases). The CDR3 has 15 residues. CDR1 PRHDT and CDR2 FYEKMQ come from the germline V gene (reference sequence). The V end was cut by 3 bases, the J end by 1 base, with 12 bases between. The chain's CDR3 is CASSLGGGSNTEAFF. The CDR3 DNA reads TGTGCCAGCAGCTTGGGCGGGGGCTCGAACACTGAAGCTTTCTTT.

The chain couples TRBV5-6 to TRBJ1-1, with 7 bases lining up with TRBD1. Germline V gene lookup returns CDR1 SGHDT and CDR2 YYEEEE. The CDR3 contains 14 residues. Unmatched junction bases numbered 3, after V lost 0 bases and J lost 4 bases. The CDR3 reads CASSLVGGPTEAFF. The DNA of the CDR3 is TGTGCCAGCAGCTTGGTAGGGGGCCCCACTGAAGCTTTCTTT. Complete variable domain (other parts from reference TRBV5-6 and TRBJ1-1): DAGVTQSPTHLIKTRGQQVTLRCSPKSGHDTVSWYQQALGQGPQFIFQYYEEEERQRGNFPDRFSGHQFPNYSSELNVNALLLGDSALYLCASSLVGGPTEAFFGQGTRLTVV.